These T cell receptor beta chains were read from a single sample in a study of blood T cell repertoires in COVID-19. This table comes from immunoSEQ multiplex PCR, and its TCRdb copy is limited to in-frame clones, with some not included. The data contain roughly 200,000 clones, more than 85% of them singletons. Sequenced input: peripheral blood. Receptor source: a woman aged 45 to 65 with COVID-19, enrolled during active disease. Both conserved end residues are part of each CDR3. A D gene is named only where the DNA matches it firmly. Only part of the rows carry a size: once, few, many, or a class if the clone is expanded.

V: TRBV3-1/TRBV3-2; size: -; J: TRBJ2-4; D: -; DNA: TGTGCCAGCAGCCAAGCGGGAGGGGGCGCAAACATTCAGTACTTC; CDR3: CASSQAGGGANIQYF
V: TRBV5-4; size: -; J: TRBJ2-2; D: -; DNA: TGTGCCAGCAAAGGTAGCGCGAACACCGGGGAGCTGTTTTTT; CDR3: CASKGSANTGELFF
V: TRBV11-2; size: few; J: TRBJ1-6; D: -; DNA: TGTGCCAGCAGCTTAGTGGGGTTGGGGGGAAGTTCACCCCTCCACTTT; CDR3: CASSLVGLGGSSPLHF
V: TRBV28; size: -; J: TRBJ2-3; D: TRBD2; DNA: TGTGCCAGCACAGGGGTAGGGACTAGCGGGGGGGCAGATACGCAGTATTTT; CDR3: CASTGVGTSGGADTQYF
V: TRBV27; size: -; J: TRBJ2-1; D: TRBD2; DNA: TGTGCCAGCAGTTTATCTAGCGGGGGATCCTACAATGAGCAGTTCTTC; CDR3: CASSLSSGGSYNEQFF
V: TRBV2; size: -; J: TRBJ2-5; D: -; DNA: TGTGCCAGCATGAGGGCGCTGATGGAGACCCAGTACTTC; CDR3: CASMRALMETQYF
V: TRBV6-5; size: -; J: TRBJ1-2; D: -; DNA: TGTGCCAGCATAGATTTTAACTATGGCTACACCTTC; CDR3: CASIDFNYGYTF
V: TRBV12-3/TRBV12-4; size: once; J: TRBJ1-1; D: TRBD1; DNA: TGTGCCAGCAGTTTAAGGACAGGGGGCCCAGCTTTCTTT; CDR3: CASSLRTGGPAFF
V: TRBV29-1; size: few; J: TRBJ1-1; D: -; DNA: TGCAGCGTTGCCGAGGCAGGGGCGACTGAAGCTTTCTTT; CDR3: CSVAEAGATEAFF
V: TRBV7-2; size: once; J: TRBJ2-6; D: -; DNA: TGTGCCAGCAGCTTAGCAGGGGTTGGGGCCAACGTCCTGACTTTC; CDR3: CASSLAGVGANVLTF
V: TRBV6-1; size: -; J: TRBJ2-2; D: TRBD2; DNA: TGTGCCAGCAGTGAAAATCCAGCGGGGGGGCATGTCACCGGGGAGCTGTTTTTT; CDR3: CASSENPAGGHVTGELFF
V: TRBV24-1; size: once; J: TRBJ2-2; D: -; DNA: TGTGCCACCAGTGATCAGGGACAGAACACCGGGGAGCTGTTTTTT; CDR3: CATSDQGQNTGELFF
V: TRBV9; size: -; J: TRBJ2-3; D: -; DNA: TGTGCCAGCAGCGTACTAGCGCGGGCGGCTAGCACAGATACGCAGTATTTT; CDR3: CASSVLARAASTDTQYF
V: TRBV15; size: -; J: TRBJ2-2; D: TRBD1; DNA: TGTGCCACCAGCAGGGAGAGGGGGCTTCCGAACACCGGGGAGCTGTTTTTT; CDR3: CATSRERGLPNTGELFF
V: TRBV4-2; size: -; J: TRBJ1-2; D: -; DNA: TGTGCCAGCAGCGCAAGATTAGATCGGGGGAACTATGGCTACACCTTC; CDR3: CASSARLDRGNYGYTF
V: TRBV27; size: -; J: TRBJ2-3; D: TRBD2; DNA: TGTGCCAGCAGTTTAAGCGGGGGGGCCCTTACTTGGACAGATACGCAGTATTTT; CDR3: CASSLSGGALTWTDTQYF
V: TRBV12-5; size: -; J: TRBJ2-4; D: -; DNA: TGTGCTAGTGGTTTAGCCATAGGACAAATAGCCAAAAACATTCAGTACTTC; CDR3: CASGLAIGQIAKNIQYF
V: TRBV19; size: -; J: TRBJ2-1; D: -; DNA: TGTGCCAGTAGTATCGTAGCGAGGCCCTGGGATGAGCAGTTCTTC; CDR3: CASSIVARPWDEQFF
V: TRBV3-1/TRBV3-2; size: -; J: TRBJ1-1; D: -; DNA: TGTGCCAGCAGCCAAGTTAGGGGCGCTGAAGCTTTCTTT; CDR3: CASSQVRGAEAFF
V: TRBV5-4; size: -; J: TRBJ1-2; D: -; DNA: TGTGCCAGCAGCTTGGTTGGACAGCCATTTAACTATGGCTACACCTTC; CDR3: CASSLVGQPFNYGYTF
V: TRBV7-9; size: -; J: TRBJ2-2; D: -; DNA: TGTGCCAGCAGCTTTACAGGTTACAACGCGAACACCGGGGAGCTGTTTTTT; CDR3: CASSFTGYNANTGELFF
V: TRBV5-5; size: -; J: TRBJ2-3; D: -; DNA: TGTGCCAGCAGTTCGGGACACGGATCGGTAGTACCAGATACGCAGTATTTT; CDR3: CASSSGHGSVVPDTQYF
V: TRBV9; size: -; J: TRBJ2-3; D: TRBD2; DNA: TGTGCCAGCAGCGTAGGACTAGCGGGGTTCGCTAGCACAGATACGCAGTATTTT; CDR3: CASSVGLAGFASTDTQYF
V: TRBV7-2; size: -; J: TRBJ2-5; D: TRBD2; DNA: TGTGCCAGCAGCTTCGGGGGGAGTTTTGAGACCCAGTACTTC; CDR3: CASSFGGSFETQYF
V: TRBV5-1; size: -; J: TRBJ1-3; D: -; DNA: TGCGCCAGTGCAACTACCCCCGGACAGAGCTCTGGAAACACCATATATTTT; CDR3: CASATTPGQSSGNTIYF
V: TRBV29-1; size: once; J: TRBJ1-4; D: -; DNA: TGCAGCGCTTGGACAGTAGCAGGCGAAAAACTGTTTTTT; CDR3: CSAWTVAGEKLFF
V: TRBV19; size: few; J: TRBJ1-5; D: TRBD1; DNA: TGTGCCAGTAGTAGAACTCGGACAGGGGGCCTCCGGCATCAGCCCCAGCATTTT; CDR3: CASSRTRTGGLRHQPQHF
V: TRBV7-9; size: once; J: TRBJ1-4; D: -; DNA: TGTGCCAGCAGCGGAAAGGAGGGGGGGCTCGAAAAACTGTTTTTT; CDR3: CASSGKEGGLEKLFF
V: TRBV7-2; size: -; J: TRBJ1-6; D: -; DNA: TGTGCCAGCAGCTTAGGATCGGGGGAGAGGGCACCCCTCCACTTT; CDR3: CASSLGSGERAPLHF
V: TRBV5-4; size: -; J: TRBJ1-1; D: -; DNA: TGTGCCAGCAGCTTGGAGGGGTCCCCGATGGAAGCTTTCTTT; CDR3: CASSLEGSPMEAFF
V: TRBV19; size: -; J: TRBJ2-5; D: -; DNA: TGTGCCAGTAGTATGAGTCCGGAGACCCAGTACTTC; CDR3: CASSMSPETQYF
V: TRBV5-1; size: -; J: TRBJ2-1; D: TRBD2; DNA: TGCGCCAGCAGCTTGACTAGCGTAGGTGAGCAGTTCTTC; CDR3: CASSLTSVGEQFF
V: TRBV20-1; size: -; J: TRBJ1-2; D: TRBD1; DNA: TGCAGTGCTAGTACAGGGGGCGTTGGCTACACCTTC; CDR3: CSASTGGVGYTF
V: TRBV5-1; size: few; J: TRBJ1-6; D: TRBD1; DNA: TGCGCCAGCAGCCGGGACAGGGTCGGGTCACCCCTCCACTTT; CDR3: CASSRDRVGSPLHF
V: TRBV2; size: -; J: TRBJ1-1; D: -; DNA: TGTGCCAGTAGCTGGAGTAACACTGAAGCTTTCTTT; CDR3: CASSWSNTEAFF
V: TRBV10-3; size: -; J: TRBJ2-4; D: -; DNA: TGTGCCATCAGTGAGGGACTCGACGAGGACATTCAGTACTTC; CDR3: CAISEGLDEDIQYF
V: TRBV15; size: few; J: TRBJ1-2; D: -; DNA: TGTGCCACCCGGACAGTCCATAACTATGGCTACACCTTC; CDR3: CATRTVHNYGYTF
V: TRBV10-3; size: -; J: TRBJ2-7; D: TRBD1; DNA: TGTGCCATCAGTGGATGGGACAGGACACTATCCTACGAGCAGTACTTC; CDR3: CAISGWDRTLSYEQYF
V: TRBV12-3/TRBV12-4; size: -; J: TRBJ1-2; D: TRBD1; DNA: TGTGCCAGCAGCCCAACGACAGGGGTAGGCTACACCTTC; CDR3: CASSPTTGVGYTF
V: TRBV2; size: -; J: TRBJ2-4; D: -; DNA: TGTGCCAGCAGTGTTCGGGACACTCAAAGGGTAGGGGGAAACATTCAGTACTTC; CDR3: CASSVRDTQRVGGNIQYF
V: TRBV11-3; size: -; J: TRBJ2-1; D: TRBD2; DNA: TGTGCCAGCAGCGCCTCCGGGACTAGTAATAATGAGCAGTTCTTC; CDR3: CASSASGTSNNEQFF
V: TRBV30; size: -; J: TRBJ2-1; D: -; DNA: TGTGCCTGGAGTGCCAGGTTCTACAATGAGCAGTTCTTC; CDR3: CAWSARFYNEQFF
V: TRBV4-1; size: -; J: TRBJ1-3; D: -; DNA: TGCGCCAGCAGCCCGATAAGGGCGGGGCTGTTCTCTGGAAACACCATATATTTT; CDR3: CASSPIRAGLFSGNTIYF
V: TRBV28; size: -; J: TRBJ1-2; D: -; DNA: TGTGCCAGCAGTTCCCAGCCCCTGCGGCCCTATGGCTACACCTTC; CDR3: CASSSQPLRPYGYTF
V: TRBV6-4; size: -; J: TRBJ1-1; D: TRBD1; DNA: TGTGCCAGCAGAGTTACAGGGGGCTGGAGCACTGAAGCTTTCTTT; CDR3: CASRVTGGWSTEAFF
V: TRBV29-1; size: -; J: TRBJ1-1; D: TRBD1; DNA: TGCAGCGTAGACAGGGGGGGTATGGGCACTGAAGCTTTCTTT; CDR3: CSVDRGGMGTEAFF
V: TRBV15; size: -; J: TRBJ2-1; D: TRBD2; DNA: TGTGCCACCAGCAGAGACCTGGGACTAGCGGGGGGGCTATACAATGAGCAGTTCTTC; CDR3: CATSRDLGLAGGLYNEQFF
V: TRBV5-1; size: -; J: TRBJ2-7; D: -; DNA: TGCGCCAGCAGCCCTCAACCGGGTTCCTACGAGCAGTACTTC; CDR3: CASSPQPGSYEQYF
V: TRBV3-1/TRBV3-2; size: -; J: TRBJ2-3; D: -; DNA: TGTGCCAGCAGCCCTTTGGGGGGAAGGGCAGATACGCAGTATTTT; CDR3: CASSPLGGRADTQYF
V: TRBV27; size: few; J: TRBJ1-4; D: TRBD1; DNA: TGTGCCAGCAGCTCCTTGGGACAGGGGGCTGGGAATGAAAAACTGTTTTTT; CDR3: CASSSLGQGAGNEKLFF
V: TRBV7-8; size: many; J: TRBJ2-1; D: TRBD2; DNA: TGTGCCAGCAGAATTGAGCGGGGGGCCTACAATGAGCAGTTCTTC; CDR3: CASRIERGAYNEQFF
V: TRBV2; size: -; J: TRBJ1-1; D: -; DNA: TGTGCCAGCAGTGCTTCAGGGGTTCGCACTGAAGCTTTCTTT; CDR3: CASSASGVRTEAFF